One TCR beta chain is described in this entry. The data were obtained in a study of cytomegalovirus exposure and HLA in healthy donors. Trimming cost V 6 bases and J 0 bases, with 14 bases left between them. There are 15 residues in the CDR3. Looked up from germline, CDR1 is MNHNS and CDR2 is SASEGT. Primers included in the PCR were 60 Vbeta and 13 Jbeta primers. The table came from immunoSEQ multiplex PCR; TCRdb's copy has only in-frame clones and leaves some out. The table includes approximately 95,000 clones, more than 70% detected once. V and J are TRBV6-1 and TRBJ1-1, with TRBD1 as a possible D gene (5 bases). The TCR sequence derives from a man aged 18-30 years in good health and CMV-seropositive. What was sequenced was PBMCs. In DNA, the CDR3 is TGTGCCAGCAGATGGACAAACGACATGAACACTGAAGCTTTCTTT. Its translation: CASRWTNDMNTEAFF.